This paragraph covers one T cell receptor beta chain sequence. As yet, its antigen is unknown. This CDR3 has 15 residues. CDR1 and CDR2 from the germline V gene are SGDLS and YYNGEE. The J segment lost 1 base and the V segment lost 3 bases, leaving 4 bases of the junction unmatched. Profiling relied on immunoSEQ multiplex PCR, and the TCRdb table lists in-frame clones only, not all of them. Among approximately 190,000 clones, approximately 80% were seen once, and the ten largest hold roughly 7%. This sample was included in a study of cytomegalovirus exposure and HLA in healthy donors. Across the study: The roughly 700 first-cohort repertoires shared a platform with the 130 or so validation repertoires, as reported in a later analysis. Findings and limits, study-wide: Most TCR sequences were seen very rarely across donors, but some public TCRs occurred in many.

This sequence originates from a man between 18 and 35 years old in good health and CMV-seropositive. The gene calls are TRBV9 and TRBJ2-3, with 8 bases aligning to TRBD1. What was sequenced was PBMCs. For the CDR3, the DNA is TGTGCCAGCAGCGCACCAGGGGGCGGCACAGATACGCAGTATTTT. It translates to CASSAPGGGTDTQYF.